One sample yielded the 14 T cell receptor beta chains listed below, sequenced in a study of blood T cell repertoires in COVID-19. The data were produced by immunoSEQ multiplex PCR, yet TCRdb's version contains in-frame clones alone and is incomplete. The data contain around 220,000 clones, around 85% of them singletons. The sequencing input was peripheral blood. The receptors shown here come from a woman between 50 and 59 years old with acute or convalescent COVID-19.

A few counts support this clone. The CDR3 DNA reads TGCGCCAGCAGCGAGGGACAGGGGGAAGAGACCCAGTACTTC. It translates to CASSEGQGEETQYF. The chain links TRBV5-1 to TRBJ2-5, with TRBD1 matching over 11 bases. Germline trimming cut 4 bases from V and 3 bases from J; bases unmatched to any gene: 2. The CDR3 has 14 amino acids. Per germline, CDR1 SGHRS and CDR2 YFSETQ.

CDR3 nucleotides: TGCGCCAGCAGCTTTAGGACAGGGGGTTCGTATACTGAAGCTTTCTTT. Amino acid sequence: CASSFRTGGSYTEAFF. The chain is built from TRBV5-1 and TRBJ1-1; 10 bases are shared with TRBD1. Trimming took 2 bases from V and 5 from J; bases not matched to a gene: 9. Germline assignment: CDR1 SGHRS and CDR2 YFSETQ. The CDR3 runs to 16 residues. The entire variable domain, with the rest obtained from reference TRBV5-1 and TRBJ1-1, is as follows: KAGVTQTPRYLIKTRGQQVTLSCSPISGHRSVSWYQQTPGQGLQFLFEYFSETQRNKGNFPGRFSGRQFSNSRSEMNVSTLELGDSALYLCASSFRTGGSYTEAFFGQGTRLTVV.

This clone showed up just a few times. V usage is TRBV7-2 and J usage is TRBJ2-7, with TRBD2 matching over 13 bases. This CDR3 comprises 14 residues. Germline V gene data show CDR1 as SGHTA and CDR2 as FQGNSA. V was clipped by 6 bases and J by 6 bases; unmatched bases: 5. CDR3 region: CASSPTSGRTEQYF. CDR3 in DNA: TGTGCCAGCAGTCCGACTAGCGGGAGGACCGAGCAGTACTTC. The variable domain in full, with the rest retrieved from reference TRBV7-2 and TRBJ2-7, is GAGVSQSPSNKVTEKGKDVELRCDPISGHTALYWYRQSLGQGLEFLIYFQGNSAPDKSGLPSDRFSAERTGGSVSTLTIQRTQQEDSAVYLCASSPTSGRTEQYFGPGTRLTVT.

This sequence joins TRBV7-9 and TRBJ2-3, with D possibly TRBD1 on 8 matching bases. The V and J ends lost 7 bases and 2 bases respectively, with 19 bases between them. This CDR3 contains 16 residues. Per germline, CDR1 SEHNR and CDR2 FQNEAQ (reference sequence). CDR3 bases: TGTGCCAGCAACGGGGGGACAGGACCTTTCACAGATACGCAGTATTTT. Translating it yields CASNGGTGPFTDTQYF.

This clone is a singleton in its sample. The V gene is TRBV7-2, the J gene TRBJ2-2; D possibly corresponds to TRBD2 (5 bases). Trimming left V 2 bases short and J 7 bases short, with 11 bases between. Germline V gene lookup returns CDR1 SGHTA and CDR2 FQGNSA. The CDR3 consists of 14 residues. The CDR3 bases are TGTGCCAGCAGCTTAAGGAGGACTGGCGGGGAGCTGTTTTTT. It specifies CASSLRRTGGELFF.

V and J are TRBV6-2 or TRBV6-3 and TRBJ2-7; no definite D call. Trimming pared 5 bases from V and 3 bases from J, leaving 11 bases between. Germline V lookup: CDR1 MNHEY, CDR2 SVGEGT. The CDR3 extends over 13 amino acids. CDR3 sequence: CASSRNRDYEQYF. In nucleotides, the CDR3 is TGTGCCAGCAGTCGTAACAGAGACTACGAGCAGTACTTC.

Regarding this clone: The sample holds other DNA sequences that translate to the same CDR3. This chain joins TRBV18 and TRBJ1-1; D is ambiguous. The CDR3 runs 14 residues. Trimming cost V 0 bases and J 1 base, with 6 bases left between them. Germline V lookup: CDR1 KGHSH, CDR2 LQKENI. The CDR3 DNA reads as TGTGCCAGCTCACCACCGAGTGGGAACACTGAAGCTTTCTTT. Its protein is CASSPPSGNTEAFF.

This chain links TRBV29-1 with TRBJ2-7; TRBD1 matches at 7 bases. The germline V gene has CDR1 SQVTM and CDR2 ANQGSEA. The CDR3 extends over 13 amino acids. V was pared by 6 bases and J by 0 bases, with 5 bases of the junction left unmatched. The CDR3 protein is CSVAGTASYEQYF. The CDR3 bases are TGCAGCGTGGCCGGGACAGCCTCCTACGAGCAGTACTTC.

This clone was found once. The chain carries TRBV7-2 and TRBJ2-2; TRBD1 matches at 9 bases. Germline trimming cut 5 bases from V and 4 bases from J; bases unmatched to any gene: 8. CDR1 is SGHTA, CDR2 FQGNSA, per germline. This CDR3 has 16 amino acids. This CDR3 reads CASSLTGGKGTGELFF. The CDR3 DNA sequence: TGTGCCAGCAGCCTAACAGGGGGCAAGGGCACCGGGGAGCTGTTTTTT.

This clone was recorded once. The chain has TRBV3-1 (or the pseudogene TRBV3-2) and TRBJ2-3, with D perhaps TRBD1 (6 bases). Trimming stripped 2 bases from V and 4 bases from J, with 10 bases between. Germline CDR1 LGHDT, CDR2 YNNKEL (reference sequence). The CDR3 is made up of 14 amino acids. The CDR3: CASSQRGSADTQYF. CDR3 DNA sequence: TGTGCCAGCAGCCAAAGGGGGAGCGCAGATACGCAGTATTTT.

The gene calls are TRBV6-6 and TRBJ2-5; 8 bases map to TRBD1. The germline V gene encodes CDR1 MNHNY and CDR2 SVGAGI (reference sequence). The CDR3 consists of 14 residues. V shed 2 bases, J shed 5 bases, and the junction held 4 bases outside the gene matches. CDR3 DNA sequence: TGTGCCAGCAGTTACATCGGACAGGGTGAGACCCAGTACTTC. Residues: CASSYIGQGETQYF.

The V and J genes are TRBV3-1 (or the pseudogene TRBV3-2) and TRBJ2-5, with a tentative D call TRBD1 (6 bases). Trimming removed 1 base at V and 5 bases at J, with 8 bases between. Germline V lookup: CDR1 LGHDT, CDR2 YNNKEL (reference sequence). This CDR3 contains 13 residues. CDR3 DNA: TGTGCCAGCAGCCAAGCAGGGGCGGAGACCCAGTACTTC. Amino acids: CASSQAGAETQYF.

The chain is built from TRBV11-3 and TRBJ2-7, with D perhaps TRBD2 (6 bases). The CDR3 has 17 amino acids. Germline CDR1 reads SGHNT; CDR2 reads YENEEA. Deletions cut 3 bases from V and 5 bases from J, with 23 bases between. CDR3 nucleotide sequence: TGTGCCAGCAGCTTCCCGGGGTTGGGGAGGAGTATCCACGAGCAGTACTTC. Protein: CASSFPGLGRSIHEQYF.

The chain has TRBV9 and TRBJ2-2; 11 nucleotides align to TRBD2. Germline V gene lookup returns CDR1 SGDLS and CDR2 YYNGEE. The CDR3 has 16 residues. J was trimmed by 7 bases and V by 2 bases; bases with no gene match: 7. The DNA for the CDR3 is TGTGCCAGCAGCGTTCCCTCCGGGACTAGCGGCGGGGAGCTGTTTTTT. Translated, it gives CASSVPSGTSGGELFF.